This is a list of T cell receptor beta chains from one sample in a study of patients and donors after allogeneic stem cell transplantation. TCRdb redid the calling of the RT-PCR reads with MiXCR, one entry per CDR3 protein. The data hold 200,000 to 250,000 distinct CDR3 sequences, with roughly an eighth observed a single time. Material for sequencing was blood, either unsorted or a sorted T cell fraction (not recorded which). The receptors stem from a human donor who was either an allogeneic HSCT recipient or a stem cell or donor lymphocyte infusion donor (not recorded which). It is not recorded whose cells these are; they may come from a transplant donor. CDR3s include the opening cysteine and the closing phenylalanine or tryptophan. Each record gives: V gene, D gene, J gene, clone size, CDR3 protein, CDR3 DNA. A D gene is named only where the DNA matches it firmly. The listing skips clone size in some rows; elsewhere it reads once, few, many or a size class.

>TRBV20-1|-|TRBJ2-1|few
CSANVGGGLYNEQFF
TGCAGTGCTAATGTAGGGGGGGGGCTTTACAATGAGCAGTTCTTC
>TRBV7-8|-|TRBJ2-7|many
CASSLGRGRKGSYEQYF
TGTGCCAGCAGCTTAGGGAGGGGCCGAAAGGGATCCTACGAGCAGTACTTC
>TRBV9|-|TRBJ1-2|-
CASSRGREGYGYTF
TGTGCCAGCAGCCGGGGCAGAGAAGGCTATGGCTACACCTTC
>TRBV28|-|TRBJ1-1|few
CASSFQGRKTEAFF
TGTGCCAGCAGTTTTCAGGGGAGGAAAACTGAAGCTTTCTTT
>TRBV28|-|TRBJ1-5|few
CASIPRGRYNQPQHF
TGTGCCAGCATCCCTCGGGGCCGTTACAATCAGCCCCAGCATTTT
>TRBV6-1|TRBD2|TRBJ2-2|few
CASKGLAGSTGELFF
TGTGCCAGCAAGGGACTAGCGGGGAGCACCGGGGAGCTGTTTTTT
>TRBV3-1|TRBD2|TRBJ2-1|few
CASSPPTSGGVGWGQFF
TGTGCCAGCAGCCCCCCGACTAGCGGGGGGGTGGGATGGGGGCAGTTCTTC
>TRBV12-3/TRBV12-4|-|TRBJ2-6|many
CASSTESSGANVLTF
TGTGCCAGCAGTACGGAATCCTCTGGGGCCAACGTCCTGACTTTC
>TRBV4-2|-|TRBJ1-6|many
CASSQAIGATNSPLHF
TGTGCCAGCAGCCAAGCTATAGGGGCGACTAATTCACCCCTCCACTTT
>TRBV4-3|-|TRBJ2-2|-
CASSRGSPNTGELFF
TGCGCCAGCAGCAGGGGCAGCCCGAACACCGGGGAGCTGTTTTTT
>TRBV4-3|-|TRBJ2-4|few
CASSQIQYF
TGCGCCAGCAGCCAAATTCAGTACTTC
>TRBV20-1|-|TRBJ1-1|few
CSAREPLGGGTEAFF
TGCAGTGCTAGAGAGCCCCTCGGCGGGGGGACTGAAGCTTTCTTT
>TRBV6-1|-|TRBJ2-3|-
CASTPRQLGGTDTQYF
TGTGCCAGCACCCCTCGACAGTTAGGCGGTACAGATACGCAGTATTTT
>TRBV7-2|TRBD2|TRBJ2-7|-
CASSLRLAAYEQYF
TGTGCCAGCAGCCTTAGACTAGCGGCCTACGAGCAGTACTTC
>TRBV6-2/TRBV6-3|-|TRBJ1-5|few
CASSYNAYQPQHF
TGTGCCAGCAGTTACAACGCCTATCAGCCCCAGCATTTT
>TRBV20-1|-|TRBJ1-5|few
CSVLSGHGQLNQPQHF
TGCAGTGTTTTATCGGGACACGGACAACTTAATCAGCCCCAGCATTTT
>TRBV5-8|TRBD1|TRBJ1-5|-
CASSTGTVSNQPQHF
TGTGCCAGCAGCACCGGGACAGTCAGCAATCAGCCCCAGCATTTT
>TRBV12-3/TRBV12-4|-|TRBJ1-2|-
CASRARSWGRGYTF
TGTGCCAGCAGAGCCAGATCGTGGGGGCGTGGCTACACCTTC